The T cell receptor beta chain under discussion was sequenced for a study of beta chain features in type 1 diabetes. The isolated RNA, all of it, was reverse transcribed, so expressed TCRB transcripts were what got sequenced. Sequencing was performed with immunoSEQ multiplex PCR; in TCRdb, only in-frame clones are kept and a portion is missing. The table shows around 430,000 clones, with roughly 31% occurring only once. General study findings and limits: The study found moderately but significantly shorter TCRB CDR3s in all four CD4+ subsets of Type 1 diabetes patients. The VDJ junctions of type 1 diabetes patients carried fewer insertions and more deletions.

The CDR3 is made up of 15 amino acids. The J segment lost 9 bases and the V segment lost 6 bases, leaving 8 bases of the junction unmatched. Germline CDR1 is SGHAT and CDR2 is FQDESV (reference sequence). A note on this clone: Its antigen is unknown.

V gene TRBV11-1 combines with J gene TRBJ2-1, with 13 bases that match TRBD2. The sequenced material came from naive CD4+ T cells from blood. This sequence was found in a man between 18 and 29 years old in good health. The CDR3 bases are TGTGCCAGCAGTTATACGGGACTAGCGGGATCTGAGCAGTTCTTC. Amino acid sequence: CASSYTGLAGSEQFF.